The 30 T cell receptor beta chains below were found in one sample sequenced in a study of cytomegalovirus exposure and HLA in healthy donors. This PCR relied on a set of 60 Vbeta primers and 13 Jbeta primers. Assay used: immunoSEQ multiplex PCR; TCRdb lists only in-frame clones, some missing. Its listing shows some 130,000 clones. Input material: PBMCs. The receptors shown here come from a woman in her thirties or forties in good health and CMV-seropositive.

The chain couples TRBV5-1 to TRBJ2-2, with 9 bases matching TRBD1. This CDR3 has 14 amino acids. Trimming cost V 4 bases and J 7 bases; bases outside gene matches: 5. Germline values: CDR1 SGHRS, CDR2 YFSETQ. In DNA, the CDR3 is TGCGCCAGCAGCGCGACAGGGGGTTTCGGGGAGCTGTTTTTT. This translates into CASSATGGFGELFF. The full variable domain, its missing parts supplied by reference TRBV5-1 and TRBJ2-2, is KAGVTQTPRYLIKTRGQQVTLSCSPISGHRSVSWYQQTPGQGLQFLFEYFSETQRNKGNFPGRFSGRQFSNSRSEMNVSTLELGDSALYLCASSATGGFGELFFGEGSRLTVL.

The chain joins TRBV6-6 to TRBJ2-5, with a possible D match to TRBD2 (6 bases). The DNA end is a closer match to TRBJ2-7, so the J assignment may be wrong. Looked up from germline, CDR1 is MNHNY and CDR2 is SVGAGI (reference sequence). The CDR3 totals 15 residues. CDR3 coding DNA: TGTGCCAGCACCCCCCCCGGAGGGAGCTCCTACGAGCAGTACTTC. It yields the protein CASTPPGGSSYEQYF.

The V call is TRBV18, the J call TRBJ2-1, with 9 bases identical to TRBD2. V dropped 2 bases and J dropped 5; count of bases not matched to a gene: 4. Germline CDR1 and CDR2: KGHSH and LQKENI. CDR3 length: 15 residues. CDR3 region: CASSPGGTSNNEQFF. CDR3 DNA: TGTGCCAGCTCACCAGGTGGGACTAGCAACAATGAGCAGTTCTTC.

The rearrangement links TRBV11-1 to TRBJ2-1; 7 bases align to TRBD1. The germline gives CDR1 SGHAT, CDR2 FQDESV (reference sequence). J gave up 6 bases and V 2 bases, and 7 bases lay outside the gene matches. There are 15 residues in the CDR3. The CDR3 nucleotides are TGTGCCAGCAGCTTAAGGGACAGAGAAATCAATGAGCAGTTCTTC. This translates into CASSLRDREINEQFF.

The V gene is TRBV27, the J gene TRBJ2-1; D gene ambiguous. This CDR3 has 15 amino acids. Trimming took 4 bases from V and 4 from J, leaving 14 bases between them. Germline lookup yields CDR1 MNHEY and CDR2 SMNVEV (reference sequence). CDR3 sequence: CASSYGRGYYNEQFF. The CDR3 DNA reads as TGTGCCAGCAGTTACGGCCGCGGCTATTACAATGAGCAGTTCTTC.

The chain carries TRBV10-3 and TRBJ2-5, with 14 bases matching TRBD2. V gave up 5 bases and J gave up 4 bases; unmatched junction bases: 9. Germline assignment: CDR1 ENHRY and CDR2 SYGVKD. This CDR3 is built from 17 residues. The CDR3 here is CAISISGLAGDLETQYF. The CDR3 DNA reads TGTGCCATCAGTATCTCGGGACTAGCGGGAGATCTAGAGACCCAGTACTTC.

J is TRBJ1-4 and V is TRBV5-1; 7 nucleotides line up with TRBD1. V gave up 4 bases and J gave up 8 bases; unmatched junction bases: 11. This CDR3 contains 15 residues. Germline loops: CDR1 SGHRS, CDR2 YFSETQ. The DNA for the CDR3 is TGCGCCAGCAGCGGCCAGAGGGGGCCAGGGGAAAAACTGTTTTTT. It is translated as CASSGQRGPGEKLFF.

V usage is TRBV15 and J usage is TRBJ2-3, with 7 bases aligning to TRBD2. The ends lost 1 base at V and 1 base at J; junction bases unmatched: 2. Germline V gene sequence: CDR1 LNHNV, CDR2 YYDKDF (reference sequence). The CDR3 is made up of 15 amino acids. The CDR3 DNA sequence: TGTGCCACCAGCAGAGTTCGGGAGGGCACAGATACGCAGTATTTT. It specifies CATSRVREGTDTQYF.

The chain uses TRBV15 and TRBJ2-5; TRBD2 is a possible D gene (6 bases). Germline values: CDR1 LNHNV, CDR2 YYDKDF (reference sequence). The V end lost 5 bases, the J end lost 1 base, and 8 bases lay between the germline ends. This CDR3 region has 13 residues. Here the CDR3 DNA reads TGTGCCACCAGCGTCGGGGGCCAAGAGACCCAGTACTTC. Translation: CATSVGGQETQYF.

The CDR3 loop is CASSVGAGATYGYTF. Written as DNA, the CDR3 is TGTGCCAGCAGCGTAGGGGCAGGGGCGACCTATGGCTACACCTTC. The chain combines TRBV9 with TRBJ1-2; possibly TRBD1 for D (6 bases). V was pared by 0 bases and J by 4 bases, with 13 bases between. CDR3 length: 15 amino acids. Germline-derived CDR1 and CDR2 are SGDLS and YYNGEE.

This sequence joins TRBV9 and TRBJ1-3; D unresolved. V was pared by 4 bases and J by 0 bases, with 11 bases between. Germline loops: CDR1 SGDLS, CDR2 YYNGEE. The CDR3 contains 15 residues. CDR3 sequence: CASSPSGSSGNTIYF. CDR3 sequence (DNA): TGTGCCAGCAGCCCCAGCGGGAGCTCTGGAAACACCATATATTTT. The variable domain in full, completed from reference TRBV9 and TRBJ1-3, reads DSGVTQTPKHLITATGQRVTLRCSPRSGDLSVYWYQQSLDQGLQFLIQYYNGEERAKGNILERFSAQQFPDLHSELNLSSLELGDSALYFCASSPSGSSGNTIYFGEGSWLTVV.

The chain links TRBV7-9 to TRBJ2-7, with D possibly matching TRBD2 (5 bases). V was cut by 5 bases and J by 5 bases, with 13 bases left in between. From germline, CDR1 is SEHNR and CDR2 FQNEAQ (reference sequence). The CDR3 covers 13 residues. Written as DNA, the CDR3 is TGTGCCAGCAGCCGATCGGCGGGTGACGAGCAGTACTTC. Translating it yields CASSRSAGDEQYF.

The CDR3 region is CASSVGQGIRELFF. The DNA of the CDR3 is TGTGCCAGCAGTGTTGGACAGGGGATCCGGGAGCTGTTTTTT. The chain links TRBV28 to TRBJ2-2; 9 bases are a match to TRBD1. The CDR3 runs to 14 residues. Looked up from germline, CDR1 is MDHEN and CDR2 is SYDVKM. Trimming removed 5 bases from V and 9 bases from J; junction bases left unmatched: 7.

CDR3 protein: CAWKTGVEQYF. CDR3 coding DNA: TGTGCCTGGAAGACAGGGGTCGAGCAGTACTTC. The chain has TRBV30 and TRBJ2-7; TRBD1 matches 8 bases. J was trimmed by 6 bases and V by 4 bases; bases with no gene match: 2. Germline lookup yields CDR1 GTSNPN and CDR2 SVGIG (reference sequence). The CDR3 runs to 11 residues. Using reference TRBV30 and TRBJ2-7 for the parts outside the CDR3, the full variable domain is SQTIHQWPATLVQPVGSPLSLECTVEGTSNPNLYWYRQAAGRGLQLLFYSVGIGQISSEVPQNLSASRPQDRQFILSSKKLLLSDSGFYLCAWKTGVEQYFGPGTRLTVT.

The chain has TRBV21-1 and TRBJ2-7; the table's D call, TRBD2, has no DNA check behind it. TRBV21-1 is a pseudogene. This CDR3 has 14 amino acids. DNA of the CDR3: TGTGCCAGCAGCAAAGGCCCCAATGGCCGGGATAAGTACTTC. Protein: CASSKGPNGRDKYF.

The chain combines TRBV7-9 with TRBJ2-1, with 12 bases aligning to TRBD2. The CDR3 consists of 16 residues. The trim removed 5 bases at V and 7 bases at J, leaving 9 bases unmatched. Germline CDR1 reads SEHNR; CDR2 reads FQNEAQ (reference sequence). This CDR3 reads CASSVTSGSPRNEQFF. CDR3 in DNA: TGTGCCAGCAGCGTGACTAGCGGGAGTCCAAGGAATGAGCAGTTCTTC. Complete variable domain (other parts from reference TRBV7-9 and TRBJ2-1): DTGVSQNPRHKITKRGQNVTFRCDPISEHNRLYWYRQTLGQGPEFLTYFQNEAQLEKSRLLSDRFSAERPKGSFSTLEIQRTEQGDSAMYLCASSVTSGSPRNEQFFGPGTRLTVL.

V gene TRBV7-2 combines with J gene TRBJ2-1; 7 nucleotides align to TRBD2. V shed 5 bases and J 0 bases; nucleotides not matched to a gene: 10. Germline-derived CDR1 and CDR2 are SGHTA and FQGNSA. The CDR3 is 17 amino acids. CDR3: CASSPRTGGDSYNEQFF. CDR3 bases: TGTGCCAGCAGCCCGCGAACGGGGGGAGACTCCTACAATGAGCAGTTCTTC.

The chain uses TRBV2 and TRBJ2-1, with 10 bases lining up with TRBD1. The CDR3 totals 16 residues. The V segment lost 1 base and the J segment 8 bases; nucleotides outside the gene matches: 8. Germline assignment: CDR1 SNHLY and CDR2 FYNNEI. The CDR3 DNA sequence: TGTGCCAGCAGTGAAGTTATCGGGGACAGGGGCTATGAGCAGTTCTTC. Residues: CASSEVIGDRGYEQFF.

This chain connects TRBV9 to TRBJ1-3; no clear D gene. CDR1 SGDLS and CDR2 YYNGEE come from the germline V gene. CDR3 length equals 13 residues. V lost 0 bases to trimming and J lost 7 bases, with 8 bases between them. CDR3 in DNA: TGTGCCAGCAGCGTAGCCCCTCCCAACACCATATATTTT. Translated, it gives CASSVAPPNTIYF.

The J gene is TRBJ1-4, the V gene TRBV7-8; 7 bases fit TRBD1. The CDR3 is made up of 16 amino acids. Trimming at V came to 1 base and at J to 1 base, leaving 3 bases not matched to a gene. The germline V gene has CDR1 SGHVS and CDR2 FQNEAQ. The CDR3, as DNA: TGTGCCAGCAGCTTAGAGGGGGCGCGAACTAATGAAAAACTGTTTTTT. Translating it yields CASSLEGARTNEKLFF.

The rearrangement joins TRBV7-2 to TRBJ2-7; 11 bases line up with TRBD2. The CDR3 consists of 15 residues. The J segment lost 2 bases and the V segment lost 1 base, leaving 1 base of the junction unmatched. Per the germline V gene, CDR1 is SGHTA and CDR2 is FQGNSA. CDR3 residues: CASSLVAGGTYEQYF. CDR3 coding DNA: TGTGCCAGCAGCTTAGTAGCGGGGGGGACCTACGAGCAGTACTTC.

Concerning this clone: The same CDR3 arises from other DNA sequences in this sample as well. The CDR3 spells CASSQALLNTEAFF. CDR3 nucleotide sequence: TGCGCCAGCAGCCAAGCTCTCCTGAACACTGAAGCTTTCTTT. The V call is TRBV4-3, the J call TRBJ1-1; the D is unclear. Germline CDR1 LGHNA, CDR2 YSLEER. Trimming cost V 1 base and J 0 bases, with 6 bases left between them. The CDR3 consists of 14 residues.

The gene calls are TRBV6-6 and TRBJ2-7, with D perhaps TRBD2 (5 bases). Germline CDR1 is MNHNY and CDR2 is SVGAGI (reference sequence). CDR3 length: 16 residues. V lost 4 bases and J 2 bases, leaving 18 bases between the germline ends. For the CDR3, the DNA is TGTGCCAGCAGTTCTCCGACGGGGAAGCATCCCTACGAGCAGTACTTC. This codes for CASSSPTGKHPYEQYF.

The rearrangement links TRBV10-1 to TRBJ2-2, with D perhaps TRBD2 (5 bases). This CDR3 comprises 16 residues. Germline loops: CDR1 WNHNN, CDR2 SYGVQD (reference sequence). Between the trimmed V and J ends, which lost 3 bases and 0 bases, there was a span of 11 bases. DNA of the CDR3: TGCGCCAGCAGTGATCGAGGGCTTTCGAACACCGGGGAGCTGTTTTTT. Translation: CASSDRGLSNTGELFF.

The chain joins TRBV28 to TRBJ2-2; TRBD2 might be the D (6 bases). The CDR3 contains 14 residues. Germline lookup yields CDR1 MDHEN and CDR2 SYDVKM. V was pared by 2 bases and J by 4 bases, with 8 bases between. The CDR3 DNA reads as TGTGCCAGCAGTTTAAGGGACTTCACCGGGGAGCTGTTTTTT. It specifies CASSLRDFTGELFF.

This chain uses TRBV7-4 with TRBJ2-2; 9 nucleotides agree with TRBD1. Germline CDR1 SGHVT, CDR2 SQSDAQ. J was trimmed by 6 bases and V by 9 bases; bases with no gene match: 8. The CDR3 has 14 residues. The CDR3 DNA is TGTGCCAGACCGGGACAGGGAATCTCCGGGGAGCTGTTTTTT. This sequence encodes CARPGQGISGELFF.

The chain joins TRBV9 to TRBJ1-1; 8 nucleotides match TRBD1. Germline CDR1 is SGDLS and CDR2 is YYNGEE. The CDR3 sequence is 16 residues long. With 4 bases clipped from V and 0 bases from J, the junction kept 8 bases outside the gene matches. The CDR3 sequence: CASSPTGGIMNTEAFF. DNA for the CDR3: TGTGCCAGCAGCCCCACAGGGGGAATAATGAACACTGAAGCTTTCTTT.

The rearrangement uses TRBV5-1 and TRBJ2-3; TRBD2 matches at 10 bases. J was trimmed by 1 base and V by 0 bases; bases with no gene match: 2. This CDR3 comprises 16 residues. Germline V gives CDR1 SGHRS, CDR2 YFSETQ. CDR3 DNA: TGCGCCAGCAGCTTGGCTGGGACTAGCGGCACAGATACGCAGTATTTT. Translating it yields CASSLAGTSGTDTQYF.

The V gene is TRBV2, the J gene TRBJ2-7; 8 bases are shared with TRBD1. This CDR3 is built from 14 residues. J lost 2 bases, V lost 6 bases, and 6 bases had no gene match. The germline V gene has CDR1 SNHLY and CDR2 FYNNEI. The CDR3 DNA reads TGTGCCAGCAGGATGGGACAGGCCGCCTACGAGCAGTACTTC. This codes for CASRMGQAAYEQYF.

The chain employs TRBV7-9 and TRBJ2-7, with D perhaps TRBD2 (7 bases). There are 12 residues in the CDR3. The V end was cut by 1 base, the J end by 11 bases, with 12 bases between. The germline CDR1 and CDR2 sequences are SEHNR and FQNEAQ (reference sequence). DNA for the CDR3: TGTGCCAGCAGCTTAGGCCAGGGGAGGGAGTACTTC. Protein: CASSLGQGREYF.